This T cell receptor (beta chain) was retrieved from a study of cytomegalovirus exposure and HLA in healthy donors. This PCR relied on a set of 60 Vbeta primers and 13 Jbeta primers. Some clones are missing from TCRdb's copy, which holds only in-frame ones; the method was immunoSEQ multiplex PCR. The sample has 65,000 or so clones, approximately 80% seen once; the top ten hold 2.5% to 3.5%. Germline V gene sequence: CDR1 GTSNPN, CDR2 SVGIG (reference sequence). The J segment lost 11 bases and the V segment lost 0 bases, leaving 3 bases of the junction unmatched. CDR3 length equals 11 residues. The V and J genes are TRBV30 and TRBJ1-1, with 7 bases fitting TRBD1. The sequence came from a girl between 5 and 17 years old in good health and CMV-seropositive. The sequenced sample was PBMCs. In nucleotides, the CDR3 is TGTGCCTGGAGTGTAGAGGGGGCGGCTTTCTTT. Protein sequence: CAWSVEGAAFF.